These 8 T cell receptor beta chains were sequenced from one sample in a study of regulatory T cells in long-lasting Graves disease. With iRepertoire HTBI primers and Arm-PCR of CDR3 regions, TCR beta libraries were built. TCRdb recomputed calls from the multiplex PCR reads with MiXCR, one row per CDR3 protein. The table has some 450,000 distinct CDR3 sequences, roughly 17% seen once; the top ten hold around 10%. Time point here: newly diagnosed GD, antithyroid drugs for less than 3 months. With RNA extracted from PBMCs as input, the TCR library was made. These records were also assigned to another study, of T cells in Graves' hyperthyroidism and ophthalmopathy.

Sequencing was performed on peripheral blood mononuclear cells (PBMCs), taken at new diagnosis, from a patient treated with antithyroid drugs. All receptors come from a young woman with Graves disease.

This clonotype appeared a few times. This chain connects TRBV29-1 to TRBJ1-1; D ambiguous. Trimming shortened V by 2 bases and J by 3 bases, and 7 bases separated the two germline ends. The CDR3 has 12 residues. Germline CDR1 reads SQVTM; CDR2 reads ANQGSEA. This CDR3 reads CSVEPSDTEAFF. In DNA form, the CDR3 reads TGCAGCGTTGAACCTTCGGACACTGAAGCTTTCTTT.

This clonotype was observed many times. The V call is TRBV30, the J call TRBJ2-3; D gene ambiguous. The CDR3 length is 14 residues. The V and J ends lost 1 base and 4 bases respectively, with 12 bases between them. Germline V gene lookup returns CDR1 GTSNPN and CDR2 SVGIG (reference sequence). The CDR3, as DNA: TGTGCCTGGAGTGAGGGCACGGGCGCAGATACGCAGTATTTT. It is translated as CAWSEGTGADTQYF.

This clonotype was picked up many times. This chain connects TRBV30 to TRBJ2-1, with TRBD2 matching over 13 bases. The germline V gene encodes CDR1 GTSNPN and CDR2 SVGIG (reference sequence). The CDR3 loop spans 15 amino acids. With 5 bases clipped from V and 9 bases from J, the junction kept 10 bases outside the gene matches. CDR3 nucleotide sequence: TGTGCCTGGGAAAGGACTAGCGGGAGTGGTAGTGAGCAGTTCTTC. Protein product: CAWERTSGSGSEQFF.

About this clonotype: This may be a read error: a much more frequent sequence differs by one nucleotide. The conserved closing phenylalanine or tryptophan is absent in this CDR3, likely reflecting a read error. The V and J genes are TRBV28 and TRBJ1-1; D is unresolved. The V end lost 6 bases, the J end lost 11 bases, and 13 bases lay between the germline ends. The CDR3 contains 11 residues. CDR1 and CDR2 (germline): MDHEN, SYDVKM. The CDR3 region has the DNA TGTGCCAGCAGCGGCCCGGTTGTCGCTTTCTCT. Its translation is CASSGPVVAFS.

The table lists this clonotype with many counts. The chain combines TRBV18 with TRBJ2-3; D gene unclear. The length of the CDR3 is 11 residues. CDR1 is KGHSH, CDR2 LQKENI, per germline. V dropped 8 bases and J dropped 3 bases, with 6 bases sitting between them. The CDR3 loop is CASSATDTQYF. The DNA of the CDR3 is TGTGCCAGCAGCGCGACAGATACGCAGTATTTT.

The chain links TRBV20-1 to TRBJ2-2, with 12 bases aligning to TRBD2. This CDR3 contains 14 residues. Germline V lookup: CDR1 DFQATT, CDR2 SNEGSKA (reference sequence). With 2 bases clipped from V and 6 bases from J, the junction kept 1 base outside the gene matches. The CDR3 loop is CSARRLAGAGELFF. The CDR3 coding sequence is TGCAGTGCTAGACGACTAGCGGGGGCCGGGGAGCTGTTTTTT.

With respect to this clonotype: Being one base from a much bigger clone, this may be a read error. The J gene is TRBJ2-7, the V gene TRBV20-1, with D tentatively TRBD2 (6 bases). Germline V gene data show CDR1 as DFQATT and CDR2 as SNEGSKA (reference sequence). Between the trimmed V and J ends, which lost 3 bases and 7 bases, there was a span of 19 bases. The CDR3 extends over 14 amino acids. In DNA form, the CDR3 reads TGCAGTGCTAGGTGGACTATCGCCCCCAATGAGCAGTACTTC. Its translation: CSARWTIAPNEQYF.

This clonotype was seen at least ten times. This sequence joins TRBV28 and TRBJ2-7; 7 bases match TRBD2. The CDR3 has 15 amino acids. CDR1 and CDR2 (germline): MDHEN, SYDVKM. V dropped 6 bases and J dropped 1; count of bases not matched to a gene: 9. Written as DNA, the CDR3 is TGTGCCAGCAGGCCTTCTAGCGGAGGTTCCTACGAGCAGTACTTC. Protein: CASRPSSGGSYEQYF.